The 10 T cell receptor beta chains below all came from one sample that was sequenced in a study of read filtering for tumor transcriptome and immune sequencing (dated by TCRdb to about 2020). Sequenced using an Illumina HiSeq 4000. TCR libraries were constructed from approximately 360 ng RNA using the Immunoverse kit, and molecular barcoded adaptors covering alpha/delta and beta/gamma chains were employed. TCRdb applied fastp at Q25 and MiXCR to the public reads, then kept only in-frame beta chains. Identical CDR3 protein sequences are pooled into one entry, listed with their most common genes and DNA. The sample table holds tens of thousands of distinct CDR3 sequences, of which 20% to 25% were seen once. The ten biggest clones cover roughly 10% of the sample. The specimen sequenced was a population of CD138-negative cells sorted from bone marrow. The sample's cell subset or site, from its label and the paper: bone marrow mononuclear cells depleted of CD138+ plasma/myeloma cells by negative magnetic selection. The receptors were sampled from a donor over 35 with multiple myeloma.

A remark on this clonotype: This may be a read error: a much more frequent sequence differs by one nucleotide. This chain uses TRBV5-1 with TRBJ2-3, with D possibly TRBD1 on 5 matching bases. The CDR3 loop spans 13 amino acids. V gave up 6 bases and J gave up 10 bases, with 18 bases separating them. Germline V lookup: CDR1 SGHRS, CDR2 YFSETQ. CDR3 amino acids: CASNPQGPPSQYF. The CDR3 DNA follows: TGCGCCAGCAACCCCCAGGGCCCTCCCTCGCAGTATTTT.

The chain combines TRBV12-5 with TRBJ2-3, with D unresolved. V was trimmed by 3 bases and J by 2 bases, leaving 12 bases between them. CDR1 and CDR2 from the germline V gene are LGHNT and FRNRAP. The CDR3 is 15 amino acids. The CDR3 DNA reads TGTGCTAGTGGTTTCTCACCGGCCCCCACAGATACGCAGTATTTT. The encoded protein is CASGFSPAPTDTQYF.

This clonotype has at least ten counts. The chain links TRBV12-3 or TRBV12-4 to TRBJ2-1; D perhaps matches TRBD2 (6 bases). The V end was cut by 6 bases, the J end by 3 bases, with 18 bases between. CDR3 length: 16 residues. Here the CDR3 DNA reads TGTGCCAGCAGCCCGGGGCTAGCGAGTATCTACAATGAGCAGTTCTTC. Its protein product is CASSPGLASIYNEQFF.

In its sample, this clonotype was seen a few times. J is TRBJ2-5 and V is TRBV20-1, with 8 bases aligning to TRBD2. The J segment lost 4 bases and the V segment lost 1 base, leaving 5 bases of the junction unmatched. Looked up from germline, CDR1 is DFQATT and CDR2 is SNEGSKA (reference sequence). CDR3 length: 14 residues. This CDR3 reads CSARVAGRGETQYF. The CDR3 coding sequence is TGCAGTGCTAGAGTAGCGGGGCGCGGAGAGACCCAGTACTTC.

The sample holds a few counts of this clonotype. This chain uses TRBV7-9 with TRBJ1-3; D possibly corresponds to TRBD1 (5 bases). V was clipped by 5 bases and J by 7 bases, with 9 bases between them. Germline V lookup: CDR1 SEHNR, CDR2 FQNEAQ (reference sequence). The CDR3 consists of 12 residues. The CDR3 DNA reads TGTGCCAGCAGCCCAGGGCCGAACACCATATATTTT. The encoded protein is CASSPGPNTIYF.

The V call is TRBV7-2, the J call TRBJ2-7, with 7 nucleotides matching TRBD1. Germline V gene sequence: CDR1 SGHTA, CDR2 FQGNSA. V shed 5 bases and J 5 bases; nucleotides not matched to a gene: 6. The CDR3 has 13 amino acids. The CDR3 protein is CASSPRDSDEQYF. In DNA form, the CDR3 reads TGTGCCAGCAGCCCTCGGGACAGCGACGAGCAGTACTTC.

Only a few counts were recorded for this clonotype. The V call is TRBV5-1, the J call TRBJ2-5; D is uncertain. Germline CDR1 reads SGHRS; CDR2 reads YFSETQ. Trimming pared 2 bases from V and 2 bases from J, leaving 10 bases between. This CDR3 spans 14 amino acids. In nucleotides, the CDR3 is TGCGCCAGCAGCTTTGAGACTTTACAAGAGACCCAGTACTTC. It translates to CASSFETLQETQYF.

This clonotype was seen ten or more times. This chain joins TRBV29-1 and TRBJ2-3, with 7 bases aligning to TRBD1. The CDR3 covers 15 residues. After removal of 0 bases from V and 4 bases from J, the junction contained 7 bases not matched to a gene. Germline V gives CDR1 SQVTM, CDR2 ANQGSEA. This CDR3 is CSVEDRQGYADTQYF. CDR3 sequence (DNA): TGCAGCGTTGAAGATCGACAGGGCTACGCAGATACGCAGTATTTT.

This chain links TRBV5-1 with TRBJ1-5; D unclear. CDR1 SGHRS and CDR2 YFSETQ come from the germline V gene. This CDR3 comprises 13 residues. The V end was cut by 1 base, the J end by 5 bases, with 7 bases between. The CDR3 here is CASSLFTDQPQHF. In DNA form, the CDR3 reads TGCGCCAGCAGCTTGTTCACGGATCAGCCCCAGCATTTT. The full variable domain, rest sourced from reference TRBV5-1 and TRBJ1-5, is KAGVTQTPRYLIKTRGQQVTLSCSPISGHRSVSWYQQTPGQGLQFLFEYFSETQRNKGNFPGRFSGRQFSNSRSEMNVSTLELGDSALYLCASSLFTDQPQHFGDGTRLSIL.

This clonotype has more than one count but fewer than ten. J is TRBJ2-3 and V is TRBV7-2, with unresolved D. This CDR3 is 13 amino acids long. From germline, CDR1 is SGHTA and CDR2 FQGNSA. V lost 5 bases and J lost 2, with 8 bases in between. The CDR3 region is CASSPYFTDTQYF. The CDR3 region has the DNA TGTGCCAGCAGCCCGTACTTCACAGATACGCAGTATTTT.